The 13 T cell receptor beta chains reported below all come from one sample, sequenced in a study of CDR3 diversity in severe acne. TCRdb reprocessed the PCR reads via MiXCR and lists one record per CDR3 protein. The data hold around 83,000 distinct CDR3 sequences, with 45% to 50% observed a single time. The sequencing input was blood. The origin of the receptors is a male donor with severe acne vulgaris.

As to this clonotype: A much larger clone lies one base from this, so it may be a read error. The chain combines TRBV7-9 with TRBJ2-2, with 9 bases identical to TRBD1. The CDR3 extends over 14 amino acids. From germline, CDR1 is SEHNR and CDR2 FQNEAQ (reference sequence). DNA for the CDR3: TGTGCCAGCAGCTCGAATTACCGGGACAGGGAGTTGCTTTTT. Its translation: CASSSNYRDRELLF.

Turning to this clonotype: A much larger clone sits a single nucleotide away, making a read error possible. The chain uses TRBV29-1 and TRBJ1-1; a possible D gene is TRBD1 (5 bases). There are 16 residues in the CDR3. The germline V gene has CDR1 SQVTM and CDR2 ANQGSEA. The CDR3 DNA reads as TGCAGCGTTGTGGGGGGATCGGGGGTGCTGAACACTGGAGCTTTCTTT. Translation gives CSVVGGSGVLNTGAFF.

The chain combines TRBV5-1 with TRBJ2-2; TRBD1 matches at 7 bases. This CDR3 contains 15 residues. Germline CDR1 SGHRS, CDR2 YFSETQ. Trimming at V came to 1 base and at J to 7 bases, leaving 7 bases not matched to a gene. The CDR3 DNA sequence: TGCGCCAGCAGCTTGAAAGGGACAGATGACGGGGAGCTGTTTTTT. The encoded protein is CASSLKGTDDGELFF.

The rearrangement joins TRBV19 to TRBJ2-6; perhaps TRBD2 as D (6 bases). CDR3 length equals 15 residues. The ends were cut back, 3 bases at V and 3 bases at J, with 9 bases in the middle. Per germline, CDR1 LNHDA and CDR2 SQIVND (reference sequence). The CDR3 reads CASSIGGRGANVLTF. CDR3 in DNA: TGTGCCAGTAGTATCGGAGGGCGTGGGGCCAACGTCCTGACTTTC.

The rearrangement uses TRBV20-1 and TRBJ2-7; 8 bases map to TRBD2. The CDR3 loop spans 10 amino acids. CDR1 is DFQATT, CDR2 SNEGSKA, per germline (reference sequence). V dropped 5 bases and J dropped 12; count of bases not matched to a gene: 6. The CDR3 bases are TGCAGTGCTGAACGGGGGGGCGGGTACTTC. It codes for CSAERGGGYF.

The CDR3 bases are TGTGCCAGCAGCCAAACTAGCGAGTCCTACGAGCAGTACTTC. Translating gives CASSQTSESYEQYF. The chain uses TRBV16 and TRBJ2-7; 7 nucleotides agree with TRBD2. The CDR3 sequence is 14 residues long. CDR1 is KGHSY and CDR2 is FQNENV in the germline V gene. Trimming removed 2 bases from V and 1 base from J; junction bases left unmatched: 2.

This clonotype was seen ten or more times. CDR3 sequence (DNA): TGTGCCAGCAGTTACTCTATTCGTGCCAGGACCCAAGAGACCCAGTACTTC. This codes for CASSYSIRARTQETQYF. The chain links TRBV6-5 to TRBJ2-5; D ambiguous. The germline gives CDR1 MNHEY, CDR2 SVGAGI. The CDR3 totals 17 residues. Trimming took off 0 bases at V and 1 base at J, with 15 bases between the two ends.

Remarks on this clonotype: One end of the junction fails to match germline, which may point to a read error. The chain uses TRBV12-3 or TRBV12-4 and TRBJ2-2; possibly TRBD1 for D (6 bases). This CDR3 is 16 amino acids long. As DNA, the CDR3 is TGCGCCAGCAGCCCCCTCGGGCAGGGGAACGCCGGGGAGCTGTTTTTT. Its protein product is CASSPLGQGNAGELFF.

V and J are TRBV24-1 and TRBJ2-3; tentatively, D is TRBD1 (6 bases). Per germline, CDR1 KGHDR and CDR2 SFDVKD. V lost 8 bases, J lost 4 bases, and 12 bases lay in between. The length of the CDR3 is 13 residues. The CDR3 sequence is CATTGAKADTQYF. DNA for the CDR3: TGTGCCACCACAGGGGCTAAAGCAGATACGCAGTATTTT.

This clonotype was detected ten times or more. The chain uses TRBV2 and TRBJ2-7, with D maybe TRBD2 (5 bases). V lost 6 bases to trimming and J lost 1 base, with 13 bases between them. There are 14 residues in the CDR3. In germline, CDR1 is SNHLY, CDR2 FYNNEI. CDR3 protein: CASSPGYWSYEQYF. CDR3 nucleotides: TGTGCCAGCAGCCCGGGGTATTGGTCCTACGAGCAGTACTTC. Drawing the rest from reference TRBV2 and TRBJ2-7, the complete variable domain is EPEVTQTPSHQVTQMGQEVILRCVPISNHLYFYWYRQILGQKVEFLVSFYNNEISEKSEIFDDQFSVERPDGSNFTLKIRSTKLEDSAMYFCASSPGYWSYEQYFGPGTRLTVT.

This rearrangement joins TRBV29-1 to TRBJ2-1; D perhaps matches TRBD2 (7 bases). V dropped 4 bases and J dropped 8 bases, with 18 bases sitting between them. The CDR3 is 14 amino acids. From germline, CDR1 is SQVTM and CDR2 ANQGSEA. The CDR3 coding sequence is TGCAGCGTTGTGGGGAGGGGGGCCTCGGATGAGCAGTTCTTC. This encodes CSVVGRGASDEQFF.

CDR3 DNA: TGTGCCAGCAGCTTTGGTCATACAGATACGCAGTATTTT. Its protein product is CASSFGHTDTQYF. The chain uses TRBV7-2 and TRBJ2-3; D is undetermined. V was shortened by 3 bases and J by 3 bases, with 7 bases between the two germline ends. Germline-derived CDR1 and CDR2 are SGHTA and FQGNSA. The CDR3 runs 13 residues.

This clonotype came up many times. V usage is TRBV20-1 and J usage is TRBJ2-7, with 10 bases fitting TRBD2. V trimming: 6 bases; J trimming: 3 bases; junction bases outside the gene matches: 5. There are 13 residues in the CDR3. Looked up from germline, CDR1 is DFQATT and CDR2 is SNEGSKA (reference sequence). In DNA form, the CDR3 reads TGCAGTGCCCCCGGGACTAGCGACTACGAGCAGTACTTC. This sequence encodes CSAPGTSDYEQYF.